Below, 3 T cell receptor beta chains from the same sample are listed, as sequenced in a study of cytomegalovirus exposure and HLA in healthy donors. TCRdb's table, derived via immunoSEQ multiplex PCR, lists solely in-frame clones and lacks some. The sample holds 260,000 or so clones; around nine tenths are singletons and the top ten take around 2.6%. The sequencing sample was made of PBMCs. The receptor source for this set is a man aged 18 to 29 in good health and CMV-seronegative.

The chain couples TRBV10-3 to TRBJ2-5; 10 bases align to TRBD2. The CDR3 extends over 15 amino acids. V shed 5 bases and J 2 bases; nucleotides not matched to a gene: 5. The germline CDR1 and CDR2 sequences are ENHRY and SYGVKD. In nucleotides, the CDR3 is TGTGCCATCAGTCCGACTAGCGGGTTTCAAGAGACCCAGTACTTC. Protein: CAISPTSGFQETQYF.

J is TRBJ2-4 and V is TRBV30; 14 bases agree with TRBD2. This CDR3 has 16 amino acids. J gave up 8 bases and V 2 bases, and 8 bases lay outside the gene matches. Germline V gene data show CDR1 as GTSNPN and CDR2 as SVGIG (reference sequence). The CDR3 DNA reads as TGTGCCTGGAGTCCGGGGACTAGCGGGAGAAAGGACATTCAGTACTTC. The encoded protein is CAWSPGTSGRKDIQYF.

V usage is TRBV9 and J usage is TRBJ2-2, with TRBD2 matching 8 bases. The CDR3 runs to 16 residues. Losses at the gene ends were 2 bases for V and 4 bases for J; bases not matched to a gene: 7. Germline V gene data show CDR1 as SGDLS and CDR2 as YYNGEE. The CDR3 DNA follows: TGTGCCAGCAGCGTCTCGGCGGGGGGCCTCACCGGGGAGCTGTTTTTT. As protein: CASSVSAGGLTGELFF.